This T cell receptor (beta chain) comes out of a study of T cells after yellow fever vaccination. Germline assignment: CDR1 SGHTA and CDR2 FQGTGA. Germline trimming cut 0 bases from V and 0 bases from J; bases unmatched to any gene: 8. The CDR3 sequence is 18 residues long. There are many counts of this clonotype. Its antigen is still unknown. Template switching with 5'RACE generated the TCR cDNA and added a universal primer site and UMIs. MiXCR, run by TCRdb on the 5' RACE reads, gives a single entry per CDR3 protein. This table has approximately 340,000 distinct CDR3 sequences, about 9.5% appearing once. Overall study findings and caveats: The study found a weaker secondary response that peaked faster, day 5 versus 15. Among primary-vaccination clones, most reappeared after the booster, at almost 98% for CD4 and more than 85% for CD8.

The material was PBMCs, obtained on the day of the first yellow fever vaccination. The V call is TRBV7-3, the J call TRBJ2-1, with 7 nucleotides matching TRBD1. The TCR comes from a man aged 18 to 29 who received the YFV17D yellow fever vaccine. The CDR3 is CASSLTGGPPSSYNEQFF. In DNA form, the CDR3 reads TGTGCCAGCAGCTTAACAGGGGGCCCTCCAAGCTCCTACAATGAGCAGTTCTTC.